This T cell receptor beta chain originates from a study of blood T cell repertoires in COVID-19 (dated by TCRdb to about 2020). Regarding the research as a whole: The collaborator samples originated in the United States, Italy and Spain and spanned the acute and convalescent phases of COVID-19. Samples came from the ongoing ImmuneRACE study (first 160 participants) plus 1,254 subjects from 6 global collaborators. The repertoires were released in a freely available public database intended as a resource for research on the immune response to SARS-CoV-2. The material from the prospective study consisted of cDNA or gDNA derived from T cells, B-cell-depleted T cells, or PBMCs. Subjects who had been exposed to COVID-19, were actively infected with it, or had recovered from it provided the deeply sampled blood TCRbeta repertoires that made up the dataset. Where HLA class I and class II types were available, the types were taken from metadata supplied by the sample provider, not from assay-based typing. The sample metadata nearly always contained a de-identified subject ID, COVID-19 status, age in years and sex.

Collaborating institutions collected whole blood in K2EDTA tubes following their own protocols. For TCRbeta analysis, collaborator samples were shipped as frozen whole blood, as isolated PBMCs, or as DNA extracted from either sample type. Here V drops 7 bases and J drops 6 bases, and the junction holds 10 bases not matched to any gene. Its CDR3 holds 13 amino acids, cysteine through phenylalanine. Only the CDR3 DNA stays, 39 bases, in frame from base 1. CDR1 and CDR2 (SQVTM, ANQGSEA) derive from the germline V gene. The investigation overall reported the following: How much clinical and demographic metadata was included differed by source and by participant, and the metadata was provided uncurated.

The immunoSEQ Assay, a bias-controlled multiplex PCR, was used to amplify TCRbeta CDR3 regions from genomic DNA. The study's own analysis went as follows. Within the assay, amplification of reference gene primers was used to estimate how many nucleated cells each sample contained. To quantify the absolute abundance of each unique TCRbeta CDR3 rearrangement, sequence reads were collapsed and filtered. For each sample, productive Simpson clonality was calculated as the square root of Simpson's diversity index over productive rearrangements. TCRdb retrieved this table from immuneACCESS and kept in-frame rearrangements only. Not all clones are present; in checked studies, unresolved V genes account for under half, and no reason is known for the remainder. Clonal size and the V and J genes are those of that table, whereas D and trimming came from the DNA. The sample table holds roughly 40,000 clones, of which roughly 80% were seen once. Of the sample, 25% to 30% falls within the top ten clones.

Comments on this clone: Which antigen it targets is not known. Base qualities are not at hand, and no much larger clone is one base apart.

Material for sequencing was peripheral blood. The receptor was isolated from a man aged 80 or over with active or convalescent COVID-19. The chain couples TRBV29-1 to TRBJ2-7, and TRBD1 matches 9 of the central bases. The CDR3 amino acid sequence is: CSALLGQGSEQYF. The nucleotides are TGCAGCGCACTCCTAGGACAGGGGAGCGAGCAGTACTTC.